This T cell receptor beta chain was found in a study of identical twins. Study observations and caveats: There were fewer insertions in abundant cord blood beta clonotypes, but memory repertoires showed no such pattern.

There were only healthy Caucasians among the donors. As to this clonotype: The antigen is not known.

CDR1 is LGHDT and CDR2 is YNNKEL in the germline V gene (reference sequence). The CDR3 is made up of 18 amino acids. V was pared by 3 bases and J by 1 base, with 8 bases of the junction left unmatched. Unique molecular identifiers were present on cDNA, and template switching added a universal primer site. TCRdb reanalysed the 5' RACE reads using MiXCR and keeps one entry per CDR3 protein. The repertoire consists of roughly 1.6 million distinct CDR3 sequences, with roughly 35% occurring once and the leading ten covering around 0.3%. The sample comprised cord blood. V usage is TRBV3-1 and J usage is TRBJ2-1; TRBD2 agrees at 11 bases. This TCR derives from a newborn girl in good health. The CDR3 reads CASSQGTSGGRSYNEQFF. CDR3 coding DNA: TGTGCCAGCAGCCAGGGCACTAGCGGGGGTCGTTCCTACAATGAGCAGTTCTTC.